This TCR beta chain was sequenced for a study of technical replicates of blood from several donors. Germline V CDR1 and CDR2: SGHRS, YFSETQ. This CDR3 region has 16 residues. Trimming took 0 bases from V and 0 from J, leaving 10 bases between them. The assay was immunoSEQ multiplex PCR, and TCRdb's table has in-frame clones only and misses some. The top ten hold 5.1% of the sample, which has some 64,000 clones, around 87% seen once. The sequence was collected from a human donor in good health. Some clones in this sample may be carry-over from other donors' samples. V and J are TRBV5-1 and TRBJ1-3; no clear D gene. Sequencing used PBMCs. The CDR3 region is CASSLAVQNSGNTIYF. Here the CDR3 DNA reads TGCGCCAGCAGCTTGGCCGTACAGAACTCTGGAAACACCATATATTTT.